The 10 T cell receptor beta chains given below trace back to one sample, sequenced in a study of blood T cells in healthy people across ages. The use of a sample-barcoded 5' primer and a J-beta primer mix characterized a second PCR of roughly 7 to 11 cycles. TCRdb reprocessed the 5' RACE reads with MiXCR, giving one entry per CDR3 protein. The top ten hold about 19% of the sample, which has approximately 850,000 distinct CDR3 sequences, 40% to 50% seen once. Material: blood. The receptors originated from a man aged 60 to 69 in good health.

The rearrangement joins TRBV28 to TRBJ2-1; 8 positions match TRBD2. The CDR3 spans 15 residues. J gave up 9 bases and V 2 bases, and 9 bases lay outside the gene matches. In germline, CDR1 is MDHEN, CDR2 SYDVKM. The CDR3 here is CASSLEIAGFGEQFF. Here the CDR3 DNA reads TGTGCCAGCAGTTTAGAGATAGCGGGGTTTGGTGAGCAGTTCTTC.

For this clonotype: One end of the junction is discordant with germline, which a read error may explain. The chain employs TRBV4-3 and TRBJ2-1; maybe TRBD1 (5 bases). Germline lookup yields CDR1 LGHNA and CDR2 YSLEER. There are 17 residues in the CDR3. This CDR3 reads CASSLESWTNSYNGQFF. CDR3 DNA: TGCGCCAGCAGCCTGGAATCCTGGACAAATTCCTACAATGGGCAGTTCTTC.

CDR3 amino acids: CASSRYGSTGGASGYTF. The CDR3 DNA follows: TGTGCCAGCAGTCGTTACGGGTCCACAGGGGGCGCGTCTGGCTACACCTTC. The rearrangement uses TRBV6-1 and TRBJ1-2; 9 bases are a match to TRBD1. The CDR3 has 17 residues. V lost 5 bases, J lost 7 bases, and 17 bases stayed unmatched. Germline lookup yields CDR1 MNHNS and CDR2 SASEGT.

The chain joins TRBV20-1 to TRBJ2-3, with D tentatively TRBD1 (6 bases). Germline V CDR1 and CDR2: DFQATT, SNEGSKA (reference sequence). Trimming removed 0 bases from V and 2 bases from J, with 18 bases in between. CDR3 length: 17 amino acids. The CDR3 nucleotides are TGCAGTGCTAGAGATATGACAGGTCCTTTCTCCACAGATACGCAGTATTTT. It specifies CSARDMTGPFSTDTQYF.

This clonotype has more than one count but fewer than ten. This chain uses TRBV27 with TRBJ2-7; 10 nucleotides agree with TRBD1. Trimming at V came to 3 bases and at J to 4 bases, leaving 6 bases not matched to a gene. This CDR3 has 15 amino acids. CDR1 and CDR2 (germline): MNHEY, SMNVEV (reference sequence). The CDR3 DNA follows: TGTGCCAGCAGTTTTCTGGGACAGGGGTTGTACGAGCAGTACTTC. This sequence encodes CASSFLGQGLYEQYF.

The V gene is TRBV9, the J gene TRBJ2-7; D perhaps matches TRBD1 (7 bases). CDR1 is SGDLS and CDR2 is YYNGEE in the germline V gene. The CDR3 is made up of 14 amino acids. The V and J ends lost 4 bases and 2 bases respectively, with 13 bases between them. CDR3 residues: CASSRRGQTYEQYF. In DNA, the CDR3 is TGTGCCAGCAGCAGGCGGGGACAGACCTACGAGCAGTACTTC.

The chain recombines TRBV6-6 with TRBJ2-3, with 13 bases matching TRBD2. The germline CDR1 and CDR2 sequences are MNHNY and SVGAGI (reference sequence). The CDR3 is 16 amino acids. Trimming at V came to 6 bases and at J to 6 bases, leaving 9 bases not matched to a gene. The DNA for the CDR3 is TGTGCCAGCAGCACTAGCGGGGGGGCCATGACCGATACGCAGTATTTT. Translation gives CASSTSGGAMTDTQYF.

CDR3 sequence reads: CASRWGVGELFF. As DNA, the CDR3 is TGCGCCAGCAGATGGGGGGTCGGGGAGCTGTTTTTT. The genes are TRBV5-1 and TRBJ2-2; D may be TRBD2 (6 bases). V lost 5 bases and J 7 bases, leaving 9 bases between the germline ends. The V gene's germline CDR1 is SGHRS and CDR2 YFSETQ. The CDR3 loop spans 12 amino acids.

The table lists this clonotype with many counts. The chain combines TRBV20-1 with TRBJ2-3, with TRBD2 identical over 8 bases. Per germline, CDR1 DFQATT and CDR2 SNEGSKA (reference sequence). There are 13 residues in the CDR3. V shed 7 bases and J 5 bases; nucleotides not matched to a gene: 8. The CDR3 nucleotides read TGCAGTGGCTCGGGAGGGGAGGGAGATACGCAGTATTTT. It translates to CSGSGGEGDTQYF.

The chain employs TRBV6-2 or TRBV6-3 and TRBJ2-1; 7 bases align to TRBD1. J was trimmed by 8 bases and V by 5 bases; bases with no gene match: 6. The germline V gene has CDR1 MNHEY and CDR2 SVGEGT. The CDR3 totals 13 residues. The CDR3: CASSKTGLHEQFF. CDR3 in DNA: TGTGCCAGCAGTAAGACAGGGCTGCATGAGCAGTTCTTC.